This T cell receptor beta chain appears in the sequencing data of a study of blood T cells in healthy people across ages. Using a J-beta primer mix together with a sample-barcoded 5' primer, a second PCR was run for roughly 6 to 11 cycles. TCRdb called the 5' RACE reads again in MiXCR, with one record for every CDR3 protein. The sample has over 450,000 distinct CDR3 sequences, around 24% seen once. Findings and caveats of the study: With age, beta diversity per million T cells declined roughly linearly, significantly by 30 to 50.

About this clonotype itself: The antigen remains unidentified.

The CDR3 sequence is 15 residues long. These data are also associated with another study on T cells of mothers and their children.

V usage is TRBV21-1 and J usage is TRBJ1-4. TRBV21-1 represents a pseudogene. Sequencing was performed on blood. The sequence came from a boy aged 5-17 years in good health. The CDR3 reads CASSNRPRNNEKLFF. As DNA, the CDR3 is TGTGCCAGCAGCAACCGACCACGGAACAATGAAAAACTGTTTTTT.